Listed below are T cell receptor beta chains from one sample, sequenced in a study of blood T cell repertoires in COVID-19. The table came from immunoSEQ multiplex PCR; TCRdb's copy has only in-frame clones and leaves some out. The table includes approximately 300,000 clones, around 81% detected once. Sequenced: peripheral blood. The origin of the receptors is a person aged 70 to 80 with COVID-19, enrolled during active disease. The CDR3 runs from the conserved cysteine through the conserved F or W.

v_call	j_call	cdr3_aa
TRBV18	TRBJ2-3	CASSPASTDTQYF
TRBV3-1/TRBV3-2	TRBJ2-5	CASSQPLAGGRETQYF
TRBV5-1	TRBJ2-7	CASSARQGPQVEQYF
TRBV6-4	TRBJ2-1	CASSGPLAGVSYNEQFF
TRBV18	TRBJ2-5	CASSPMTGQETQYF
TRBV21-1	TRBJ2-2	CASSKAWGVVDTGELFF
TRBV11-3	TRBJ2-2	CASSPGGLAGAGELFF
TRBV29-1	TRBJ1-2	CSVESPGGFDGYTF
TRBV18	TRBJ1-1	CASSQIDTGLVNTEAFF
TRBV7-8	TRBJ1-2	CASSRQGKYGYTF
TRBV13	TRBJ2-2	CASSLDHRLSGELFF
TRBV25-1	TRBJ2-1	CASSNLGGGPNEQFF
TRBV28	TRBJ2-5	CASRPGLAGVWEETQYF
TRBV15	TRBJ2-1	CATSRERYVDRRNEQFF
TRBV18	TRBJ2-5	CASSPRSAQETQYF
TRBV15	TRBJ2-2	CATSSGLRNTGELFF
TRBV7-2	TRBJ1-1	CASSPTGGSTEAFF
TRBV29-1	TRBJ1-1	CSVEEDNTEAFF
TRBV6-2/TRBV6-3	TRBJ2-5	CASSYLETQYF
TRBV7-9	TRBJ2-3	CASSLEPSTQYF
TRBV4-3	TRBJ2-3	CASSQEGGISPDTQYF
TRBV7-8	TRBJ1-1	CASSLRQGMNTEAFF
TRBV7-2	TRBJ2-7	CASSRTGNEQYF
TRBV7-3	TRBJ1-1	CASSLGGVTEAFF
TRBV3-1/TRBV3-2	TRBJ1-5	CASSQDATGRQPQHF
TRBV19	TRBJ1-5	CASSIERSGGQPQHF
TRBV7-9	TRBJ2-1	CASSAFDRGRNEQFF
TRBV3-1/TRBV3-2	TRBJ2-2	CASSQLAGGHTGELFF
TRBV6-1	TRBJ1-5	CASSERTDVYSNQPQHF
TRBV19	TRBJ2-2	CASSIERGADTGELFF
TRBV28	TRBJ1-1	CASSLLDTEAFF
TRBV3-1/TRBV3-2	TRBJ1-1	CASSYKGARNTEAFF
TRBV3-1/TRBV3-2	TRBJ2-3	CASSLAGGQDTQYF
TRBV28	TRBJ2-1	CASRPTGTGVENEQFF
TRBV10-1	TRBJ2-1	CASRSRRGYNEQFF
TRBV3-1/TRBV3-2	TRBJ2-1	CASSQARTTSNEQFF
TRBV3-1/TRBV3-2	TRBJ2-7	CASSQNRGAYEQYF
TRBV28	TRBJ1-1	CASSHVQGLGTEAFF
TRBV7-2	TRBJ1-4	CASSVNRGGEKLFF
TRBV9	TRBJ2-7	CASSLPPLRDEQYF
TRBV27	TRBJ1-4	CASSSGQGPEKLFF
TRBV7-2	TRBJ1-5	CASSLFGQGVVQPQHF
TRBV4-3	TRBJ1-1	CASSRGNTEAFF
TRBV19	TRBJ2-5	CASSQLAVKETQYF
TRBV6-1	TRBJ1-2	CASSEALLGGNYGYTF
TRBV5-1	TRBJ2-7	CASSLGTRVWDEQYF
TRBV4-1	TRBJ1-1	CASSQRLTGTLEAFF
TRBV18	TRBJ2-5	CASSPIGGKAPSTQYF